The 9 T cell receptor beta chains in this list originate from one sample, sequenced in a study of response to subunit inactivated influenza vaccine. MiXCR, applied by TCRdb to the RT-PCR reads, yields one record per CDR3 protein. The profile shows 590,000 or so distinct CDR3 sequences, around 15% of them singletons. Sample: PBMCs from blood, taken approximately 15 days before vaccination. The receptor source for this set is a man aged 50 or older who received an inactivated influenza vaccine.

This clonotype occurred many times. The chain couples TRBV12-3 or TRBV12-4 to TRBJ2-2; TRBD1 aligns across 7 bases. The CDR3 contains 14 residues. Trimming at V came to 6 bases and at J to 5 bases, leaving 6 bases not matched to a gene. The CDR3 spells CASSTTGMTGELFF. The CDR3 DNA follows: TGTGCCAGCAGCACGACAGGGATGACCGGGGAGCTGTTTTTT.

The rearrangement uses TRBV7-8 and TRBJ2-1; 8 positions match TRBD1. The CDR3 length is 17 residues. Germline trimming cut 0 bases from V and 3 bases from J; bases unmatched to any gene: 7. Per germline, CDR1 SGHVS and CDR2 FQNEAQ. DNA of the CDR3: TGTGCCAGCAGCTTAGCCCCCTTAGGACAGGGCTACAATGAGCAGTTCTTC. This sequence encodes CASSLAPLGQGYNEQFF.

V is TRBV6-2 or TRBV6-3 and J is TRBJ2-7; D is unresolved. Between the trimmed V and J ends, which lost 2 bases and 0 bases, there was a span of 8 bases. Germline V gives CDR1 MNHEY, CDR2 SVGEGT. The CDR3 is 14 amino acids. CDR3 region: CASSYPGPSYEQYF. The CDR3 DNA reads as TGTGCCAGCAGTTACCCCGGCCCCTCCTACGAGCAGTACTTC.

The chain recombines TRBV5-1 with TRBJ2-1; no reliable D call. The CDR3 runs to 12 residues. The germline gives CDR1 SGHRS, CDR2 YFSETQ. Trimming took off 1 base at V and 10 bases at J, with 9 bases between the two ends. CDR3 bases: TGCGCCAGCAGCTTGCTCGCGAGAGAGCAGTTCTTC. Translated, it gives CASSLLAREQFF.

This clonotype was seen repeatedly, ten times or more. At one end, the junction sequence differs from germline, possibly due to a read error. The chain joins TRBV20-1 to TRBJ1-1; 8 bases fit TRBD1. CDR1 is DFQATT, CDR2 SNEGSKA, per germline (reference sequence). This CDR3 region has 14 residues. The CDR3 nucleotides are TGCAGTGCTGGAGACAGGGGCGGTACCACTGAAGCTTTCTTT. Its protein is CSAGDRGGTTEAFF.

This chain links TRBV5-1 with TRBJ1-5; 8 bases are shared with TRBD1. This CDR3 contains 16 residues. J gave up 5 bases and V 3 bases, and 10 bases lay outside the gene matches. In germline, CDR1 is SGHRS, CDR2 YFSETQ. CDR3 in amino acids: CASSSPRDRSYQPQHF. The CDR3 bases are TGCGCCAGCAGCTCCCCCAGGGACAGGAGCTATCAGCCCCAGCATTTT. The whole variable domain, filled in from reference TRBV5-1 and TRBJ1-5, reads KAGVTQTPRYLIKTRGQQVTLSCSPISGHRSVSWYQQTPGQGLQFLFEYFSETQRNKGNFPGRFSGRQFSNSRSEMNVSTLELGDSALYLCASSSPRDRSYQPQHFGDGTRLSIL.

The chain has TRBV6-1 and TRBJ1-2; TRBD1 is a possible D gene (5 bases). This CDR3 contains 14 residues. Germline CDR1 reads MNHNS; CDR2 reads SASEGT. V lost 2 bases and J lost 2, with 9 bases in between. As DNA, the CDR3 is TGTGCCAGCAGTGAAATTCCAGGGAACTATGGCTACACCTTC. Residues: CASSEIPGNYGYTF.

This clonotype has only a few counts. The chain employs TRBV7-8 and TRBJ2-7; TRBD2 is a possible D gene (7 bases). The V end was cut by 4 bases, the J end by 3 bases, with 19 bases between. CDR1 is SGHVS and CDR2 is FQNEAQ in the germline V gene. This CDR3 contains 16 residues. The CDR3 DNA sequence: TGTGCCAGCAGCTCAGAAGGGGGGGAAAGGTTCTACGAGCAGTACTTC. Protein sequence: CASSSEGGERFYEQYF.

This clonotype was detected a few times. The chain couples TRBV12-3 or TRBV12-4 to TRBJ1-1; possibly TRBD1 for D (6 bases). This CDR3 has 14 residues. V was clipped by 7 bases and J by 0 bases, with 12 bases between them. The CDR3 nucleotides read TGTGCCAGCAAGTGGGACAAACTGAACACTGAAGCTTTCTTT. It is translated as CASKWDKLNTEAFF.